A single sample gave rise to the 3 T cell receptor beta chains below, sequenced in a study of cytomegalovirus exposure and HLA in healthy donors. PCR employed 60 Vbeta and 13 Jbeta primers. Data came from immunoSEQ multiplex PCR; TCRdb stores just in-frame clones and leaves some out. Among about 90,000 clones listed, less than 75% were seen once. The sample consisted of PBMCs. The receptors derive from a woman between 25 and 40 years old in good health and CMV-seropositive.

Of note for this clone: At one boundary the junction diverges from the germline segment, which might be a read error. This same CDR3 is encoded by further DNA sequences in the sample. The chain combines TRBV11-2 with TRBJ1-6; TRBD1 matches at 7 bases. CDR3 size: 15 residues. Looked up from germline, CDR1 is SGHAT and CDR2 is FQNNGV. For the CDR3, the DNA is TGTGCCAGCAGAGAACAGGGGACCTATAATTCACCTCTCCACTTT. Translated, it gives CASREQGTYNSPLHF.

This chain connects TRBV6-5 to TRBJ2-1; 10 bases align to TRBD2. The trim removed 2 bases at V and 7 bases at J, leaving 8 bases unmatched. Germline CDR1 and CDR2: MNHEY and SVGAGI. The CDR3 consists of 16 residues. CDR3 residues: CASSYVISGGKNEQFF. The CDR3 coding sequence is TGTGCCAGCAGTTACGTTATTAGCGGGGGGAAAAATGAGCAGTTCTTC.

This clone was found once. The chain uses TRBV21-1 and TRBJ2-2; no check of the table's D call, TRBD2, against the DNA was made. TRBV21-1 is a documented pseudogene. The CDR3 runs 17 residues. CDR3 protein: CASSKAGSGGRTGELFF. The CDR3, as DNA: TGTGCCAGCAGCAAAGCAGGCTCGGGGGGAAGGACCGGGGAGCTGTTTTTT.